This is a list of T cell receptor beta chains from one sample in a study of blood T cells in healthy people across ages. TCRdb re-analysed the 5' RACE reads in MiXCR, keeping a single row per CDR3 protein. The sample has over 950,000 distinct CDR3 sequences; more than 30% are singletons. The sample taken for sequencing was blood. These receptors were taken from a man aged 18 to 30 in good health. CDR3s include the opening cysteine and the closing phenylalanine or tryptophan. The D gene is left open where the match is weak. Some rows have no size entry. The others give once, few or many, or a class for an expanded clone.

j_call | d_call | clone_size | v_call | cdr3_nt | cdr3_aa
TRBJ2-2 | NA | few | TRBV6-2/TRBV6-3 | TGTGCCAGCAGTCGGCCTTACTCCCACACCGGGGAGCTGTTTTTT | CASSRPYSHTGELFF
TRBJ1-1 | NA | NA | TRBV28 | TGTGCCAGCAGTTTGGTGGTTCCAGGGTGGGTGAACACTGAAGCTTTCTTT | CASSLVVPGWVNTEAFF
TRBJ2-7 | NA | NA | TRBV10-3 | TGTGCCATCAGTGCCAGGTACAATGAGCAGTACTTC | CAISARYNEQYF
TRBJ1-1 | NA | NA | TRBV7-6 | TGTGCCAGCAGCTTCGAGGGAGAGAACACTGAAGCTTTCTTT | CASSFEGENTEAFF
TRBJ1-2 | NA | few | TRBV20-1 | TGCAGTGCTAGCGAAGGGGGTGGGTATGGCTACACCTTC | CSASEGGGYGYTF
TRBJ1-2 | NA | once | TRBV4-1 | TGCGCCAGCAGCCAACAGAGCCTCCTGGGCTACACCTTC | CASSQQSLLGYTF
TRBJ2-3 | TRBD2 | few | TRBV29-1 | TGCAGCGTTGTTACCGGACTAGCGGGCACAGATACGCAGTATTTT | CSVVTGLAGTDTQYF
TRBJ2-3 | NA | NA | TRBV21-1 | TGTGCCAGCAGCAAAGTTTCCGTGACAGGGGGCACAGATACGCAGTATTTT | CASSKVSVTGGTDTQYF
TRBJ2-3 | NA | NA | TRBV20-1 | TGCAGTGCTAGGCTCCGGACTAGCACAGATACGCAGTATTTT | CSARLRTSTDTQYF
TRBJ2-1 | TRBD1 | NA | TRBV20-1 | TGCAGTGCTGGAGATCCGGGACAGGGCCACTACAATGAGCAGTTCTTC | CSAGDPGQGHYNEQFF